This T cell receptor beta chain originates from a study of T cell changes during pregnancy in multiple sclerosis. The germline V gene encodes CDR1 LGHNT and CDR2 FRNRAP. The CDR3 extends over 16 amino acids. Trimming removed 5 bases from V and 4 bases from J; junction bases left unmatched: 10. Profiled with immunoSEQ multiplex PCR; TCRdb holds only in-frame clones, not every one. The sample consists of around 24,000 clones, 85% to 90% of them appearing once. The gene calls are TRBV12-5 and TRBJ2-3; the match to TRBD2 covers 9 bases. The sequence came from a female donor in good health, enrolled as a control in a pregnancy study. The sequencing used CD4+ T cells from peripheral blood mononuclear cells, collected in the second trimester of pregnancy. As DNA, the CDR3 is TGTGCTAGTGGTCCAGGATCGCTAGCGGGATCAGATACGCAGTATTTT. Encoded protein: CASGPGSLAGSDTQYF.